Listed below are T cell receptor beta chains from one sample, sequenced in a study of cytomegalovirus exposure and HLA in healthy donors. Method: immunoSEQ multiplex PCR; TCRdb's copy keeps in-frame clones and lacks some. The sample holds about 98,000 clones, around 86% seen once. The sample was PBMCs. The receptors come from a female donor in good health and CMV-seropositive. Both conserved end residues are trimmed from each CDR3.

TRBV5-1	TRBJ1-1	ASSPEIPGDTEAF
TRBV27	TRBJ2-1	ASSSGLAGGAFYNEQF
TRBV7-9	TRBJ1-1	VGGSTANTEAF
TRBV11-2	TRBJ1-1	ASSVVRGLNTEAF
TRBV6-5	TRBJ1-4	ASSPGTPYEKLF
TRBV5-1	TRBJ2-3	ASSPILAGEPGDTQY
TRBV11-2	TRBJ1-1	ASSSLQGPTEAF
TRBV11-3	TRBJ1-1	ASSPSPNTEAF
TRBV2	TRBJ2-3	ASSEIRGAADTQY
TRBV2	TRBJ2-1	ASSAGTAVYNEQF
TRBV10-1	TRBJ1-3	ASEDHSGNTIY
TRBV5-1	TRBJ2-3	ASSLRQGLDTQY
TRBV7-9	TRBJ1-5	ASSGGTGGVGSNQPQH
TRBV5-1	TRBJ2-1	ASSSGLAEIYNEQF
TRBV19	TRBJ2-7	ASSYREEEQY
TRBV29-1	TRBJ1-2	SVEGTGGSYGYT
TRBV27	TRBJ2-7	ASSFSPAGGEQY
TRBV2	TRBJ1-1	ASSGTGEDTEAF
TRBV5-1	TRBJ2-7	ASREGSSYEQY
TRBV18	TRBJ2-7	ASSPSTGAGVTYEQY
TRBV7-3	TRBJ2-3	ASSLTGGGAGTDTQY